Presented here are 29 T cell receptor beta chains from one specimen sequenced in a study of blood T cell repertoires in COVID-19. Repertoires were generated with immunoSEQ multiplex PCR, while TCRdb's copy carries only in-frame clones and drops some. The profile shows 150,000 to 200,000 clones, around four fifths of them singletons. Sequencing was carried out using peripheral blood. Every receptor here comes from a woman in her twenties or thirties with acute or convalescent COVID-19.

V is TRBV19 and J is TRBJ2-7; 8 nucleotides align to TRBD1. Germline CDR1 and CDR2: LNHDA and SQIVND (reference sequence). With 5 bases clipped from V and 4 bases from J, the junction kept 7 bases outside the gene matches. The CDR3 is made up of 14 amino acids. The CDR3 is CASSQGQGGYEQYF. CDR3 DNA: TGTGCCAGTAGTCAAGGACAGGGTGGGTACGAGCAGTACTTC.

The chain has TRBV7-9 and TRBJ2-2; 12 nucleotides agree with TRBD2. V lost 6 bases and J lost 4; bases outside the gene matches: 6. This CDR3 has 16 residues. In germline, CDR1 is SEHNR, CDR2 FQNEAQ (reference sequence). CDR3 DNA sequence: TGTGCCAGCAGATCGACTAGCGGGAGTATCACCGGGGAGCTGTTTTTT. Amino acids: CASRSTSGSITGELFF.

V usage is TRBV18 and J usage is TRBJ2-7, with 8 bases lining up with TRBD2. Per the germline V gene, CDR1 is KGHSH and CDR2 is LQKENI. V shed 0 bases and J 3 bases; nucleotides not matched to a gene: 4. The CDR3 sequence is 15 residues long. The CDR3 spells CASSPPGREVYEQYF. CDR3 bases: TGTGCCAGCTCACCACCAGGGCGGGAGGTCTACGAGCAGTACTTC.

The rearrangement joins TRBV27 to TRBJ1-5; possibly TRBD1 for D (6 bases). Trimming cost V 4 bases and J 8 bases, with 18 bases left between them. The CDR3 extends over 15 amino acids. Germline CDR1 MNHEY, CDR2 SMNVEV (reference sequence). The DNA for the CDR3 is TGTGCCAGCAGTTCCAGCGCGGGGGGCCTCGAGCCCCAGCATTTT. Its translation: CASSSSAGGLEPQHF.

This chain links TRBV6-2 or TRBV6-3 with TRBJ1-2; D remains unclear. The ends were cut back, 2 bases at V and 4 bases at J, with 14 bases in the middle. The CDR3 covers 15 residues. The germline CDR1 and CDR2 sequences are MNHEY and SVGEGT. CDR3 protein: CASSYRLGEGYGYTF. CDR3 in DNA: TGTGCCAGCAGTTACAGGTTGGGCGAGGGCTATGGCTACACCTTC.

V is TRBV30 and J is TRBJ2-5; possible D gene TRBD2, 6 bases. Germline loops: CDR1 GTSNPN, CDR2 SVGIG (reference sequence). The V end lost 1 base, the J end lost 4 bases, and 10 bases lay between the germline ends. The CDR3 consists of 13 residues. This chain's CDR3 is CAWSGWRGETQYF. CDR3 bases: TGTGCCTGGAGTGGATGGAGGGGAGAGACCCAGTACTTC.

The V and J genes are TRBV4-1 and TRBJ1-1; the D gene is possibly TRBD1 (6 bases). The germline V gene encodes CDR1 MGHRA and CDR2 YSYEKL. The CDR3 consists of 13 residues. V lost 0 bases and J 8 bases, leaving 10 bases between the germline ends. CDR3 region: CASSQDFGTEAFF. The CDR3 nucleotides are TGCGCCAGCAGCCAAGATTTCGGGACAGAAGCTTTCTTT.

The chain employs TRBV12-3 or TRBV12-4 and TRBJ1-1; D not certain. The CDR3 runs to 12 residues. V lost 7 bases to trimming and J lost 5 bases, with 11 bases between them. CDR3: CASNGVETEAFF. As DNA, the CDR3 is TGTGCCAGCAACGGGGTAGAAACTGAAGCTTTCTTT.

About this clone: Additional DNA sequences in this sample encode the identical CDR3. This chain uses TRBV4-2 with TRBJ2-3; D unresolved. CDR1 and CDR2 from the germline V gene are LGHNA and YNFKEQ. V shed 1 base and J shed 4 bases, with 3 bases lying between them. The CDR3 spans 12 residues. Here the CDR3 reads CASSQAADTQYF. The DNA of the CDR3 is TGTGCCAGCAGCCAAGCAGCAGATACGCAGTATTTT.

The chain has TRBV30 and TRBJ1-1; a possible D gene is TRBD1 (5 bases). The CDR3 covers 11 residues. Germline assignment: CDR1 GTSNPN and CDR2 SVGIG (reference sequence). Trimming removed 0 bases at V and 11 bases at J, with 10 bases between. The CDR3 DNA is TGTGCCTGGAGTGTACGGGGGGTTGCTTTCTTT. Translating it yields CAWSVRGVAFF.

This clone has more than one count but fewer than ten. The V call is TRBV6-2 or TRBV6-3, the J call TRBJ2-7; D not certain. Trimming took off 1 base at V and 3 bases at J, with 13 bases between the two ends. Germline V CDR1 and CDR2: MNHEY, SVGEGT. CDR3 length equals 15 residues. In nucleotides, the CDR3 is TGTGCCAGCAGTTACTTACTGTCAGGATTCTACGAGCAGTACTTC. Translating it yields CASSYLLSGFYEQYF.

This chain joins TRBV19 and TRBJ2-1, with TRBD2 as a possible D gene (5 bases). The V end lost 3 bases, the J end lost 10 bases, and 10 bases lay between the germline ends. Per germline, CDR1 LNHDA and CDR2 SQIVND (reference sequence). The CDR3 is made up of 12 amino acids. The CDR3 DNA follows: TGTGCCAGTAGTATGGAAGTAGCGGAGCAGTTCTTC. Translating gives CASSMEVAEQFF.

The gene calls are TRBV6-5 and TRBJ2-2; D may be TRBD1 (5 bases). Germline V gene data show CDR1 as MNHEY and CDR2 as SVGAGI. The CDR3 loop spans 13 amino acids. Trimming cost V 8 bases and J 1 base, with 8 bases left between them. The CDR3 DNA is TGTGCCAGCCTAGACAGGAACACCGGGGAGCTGTTTTTT. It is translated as CASLDRNTGELFF.

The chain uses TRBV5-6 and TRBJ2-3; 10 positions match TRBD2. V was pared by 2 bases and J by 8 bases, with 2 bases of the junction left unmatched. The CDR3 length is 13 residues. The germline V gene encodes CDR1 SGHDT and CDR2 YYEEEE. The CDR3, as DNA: TGTGCCAGCAGCTTAGCGGGGGGGCGTACGCAGTATTTT. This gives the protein CASSLAGGRTQYF.

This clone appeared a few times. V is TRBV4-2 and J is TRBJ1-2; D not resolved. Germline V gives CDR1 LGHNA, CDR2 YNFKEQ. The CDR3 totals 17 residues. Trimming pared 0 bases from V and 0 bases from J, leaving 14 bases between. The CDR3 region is CASSQDRRQAANYGYTF. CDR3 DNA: TGTGCCAGCAGCCAAGATCGGCGACAAGCGGCTAACTATGGCTACACCTTC.

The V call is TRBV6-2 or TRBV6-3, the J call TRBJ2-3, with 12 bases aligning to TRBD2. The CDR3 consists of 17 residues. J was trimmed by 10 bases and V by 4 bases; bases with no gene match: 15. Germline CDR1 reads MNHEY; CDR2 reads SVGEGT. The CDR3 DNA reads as TGTGCCAGCAGTTCCGTGACTAGCGGGGGCCTAGGAGTAGCGCAGTATTTT. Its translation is CASSSVTSGGLGVAQYF.

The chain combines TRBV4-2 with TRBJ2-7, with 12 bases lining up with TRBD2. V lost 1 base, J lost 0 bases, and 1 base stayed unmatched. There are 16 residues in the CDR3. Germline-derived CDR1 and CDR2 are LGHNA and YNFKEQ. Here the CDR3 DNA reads TGTGCCAGCAGCCAAGGGGGACTAGCGGGCTCCTACGAGCAGTACTTC. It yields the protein CASSQGGLAGSYEQYF.

CDR3: CASRAVFRGTEAFF. CDR3 sequence (DNA): TGTGCCAGCAGGGCGGTCTTCCGGGGCACTGAAGCTTTCTTT. V usage is TRBV28 and J usage is TRBJ1-1; D call uncertain. The CDR3 is 14 residues long. Trimming shortened V by 6 bases and J by 4 bases, and 15 bases separated the two germline ends. The germline V gene has CDR1 MDHEN and CDR2 SYDVKM.

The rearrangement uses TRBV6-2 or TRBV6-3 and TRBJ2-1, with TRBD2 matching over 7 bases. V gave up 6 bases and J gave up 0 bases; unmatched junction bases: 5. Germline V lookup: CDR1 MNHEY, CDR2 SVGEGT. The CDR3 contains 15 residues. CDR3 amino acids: CASSPQRGSYNEQFF. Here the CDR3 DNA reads TGTGCCAGCAGCCCACAGCGGGGCTCCTACAATGAGCAGTTCTTC.

CDR3 residues: CASSFSGVGRNNEQFF. In nucleotides, the CDR3 is TGTGCCAGCAGTTTTAGCGGGGTTGGGAGGAACAATGAGCAGTTCTTC. V and J are TRBV28 and TRBJ2-1; 8 bases are shared with TRBD2. Germline assignment: CDR1 MDHEN and CDR2 SYDVKM. V shed 3 bases, J shed 5 bases, and the junction held 9 bases outside the gene matches. The CDR3 runs to 16 residues.

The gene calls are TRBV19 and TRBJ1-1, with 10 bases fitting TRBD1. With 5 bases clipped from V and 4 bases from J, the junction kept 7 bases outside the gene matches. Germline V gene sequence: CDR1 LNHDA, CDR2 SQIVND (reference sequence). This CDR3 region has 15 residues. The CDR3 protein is CASSETGGGITEAFF. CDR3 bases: TGTGCCAGTAGTGAGACAGGGGGCGGAATCACTGAAGCTTTCTTT. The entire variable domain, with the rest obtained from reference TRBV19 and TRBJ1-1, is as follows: DGGITQSPKYLFRKEGQNVTLSCEQNLNHDAMYWYRQDPGQGLRLIYYSQIVNDFQKGDIAEGYSVSREKKESFPLTVTSAQKNPTAFYLCASSETGGGITEAFFGQGTRLTVV.

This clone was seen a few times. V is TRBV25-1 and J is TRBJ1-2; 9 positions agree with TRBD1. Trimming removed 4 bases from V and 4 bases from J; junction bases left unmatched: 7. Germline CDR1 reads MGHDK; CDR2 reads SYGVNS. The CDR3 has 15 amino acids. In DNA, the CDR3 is TGTGCCAGCAGTGGCCCCGGACAGGGGAGCTATGGCTACACCTTC. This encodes CASSGPGQGSYGYTF.

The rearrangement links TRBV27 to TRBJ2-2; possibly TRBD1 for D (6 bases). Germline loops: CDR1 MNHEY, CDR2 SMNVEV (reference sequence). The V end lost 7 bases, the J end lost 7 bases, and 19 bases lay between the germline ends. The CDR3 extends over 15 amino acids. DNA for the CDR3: TGTGCCAGCACCGCCGGGACATCTCTTTTCGGGGAGCTGTTTTTT. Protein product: CASTAGTSLFGELFF.

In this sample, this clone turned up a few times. The CDR3 DNA reads as TGTGCCAGCAGCGGCGGACAGGGGGCGTCCTACGAGCAGTACTTC. It specifies CASSGGQGASYEQYF. The chain couples TRBV5-4 to TRBJ2-7; 11 bases match TRBD1. The trim removed 4 bases at V and 1 base at J, leaving 4 bases unmatched. The CDR3 is made up of 15 amino acids. CDR1 is SGHNT and CDR2 is YYREEE in the germline V gene (reference sequence).

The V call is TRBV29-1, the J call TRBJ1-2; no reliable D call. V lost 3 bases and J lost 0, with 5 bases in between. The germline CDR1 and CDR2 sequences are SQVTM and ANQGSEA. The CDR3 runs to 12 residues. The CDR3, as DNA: TGCAGCGTTGACCAGGCTAACTATGGCTACACCTTC. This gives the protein CSVDQANYGYTF. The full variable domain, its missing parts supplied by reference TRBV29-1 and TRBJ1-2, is SAVISQKPSRDICQRGTSLTIQCQVDSQVTMMFWYRQQPGQSLTLIATANQGSEATYESGFVIDKFPISRPNLTFSTLTVSNMSPEDSSIYLCSVDQANYGYTFGSGTRLTVV.

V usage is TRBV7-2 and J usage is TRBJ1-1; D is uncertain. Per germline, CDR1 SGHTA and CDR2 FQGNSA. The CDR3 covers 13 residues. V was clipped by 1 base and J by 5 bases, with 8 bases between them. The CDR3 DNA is TGTGCCAGCAGCTTAGGGGCTGGAACTGAAGCTTTCTTT. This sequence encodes CASSLGAGTEAFF.

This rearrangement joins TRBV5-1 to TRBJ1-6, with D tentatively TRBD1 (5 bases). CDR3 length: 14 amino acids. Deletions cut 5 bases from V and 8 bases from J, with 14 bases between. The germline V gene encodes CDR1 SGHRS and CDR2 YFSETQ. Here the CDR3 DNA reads TGCGCCAGCAGTAATACCAGGGAAGATTCACCCCTCCACTTT. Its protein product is CASSNTREDSPLHF.

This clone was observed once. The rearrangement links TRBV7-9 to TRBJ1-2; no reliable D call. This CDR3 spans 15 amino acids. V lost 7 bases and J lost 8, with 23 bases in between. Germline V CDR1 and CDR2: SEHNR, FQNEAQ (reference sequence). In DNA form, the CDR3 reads TGTGCCAGCACCCGCGGTTTAGAGGAGATATGGGGCTACACCTTC. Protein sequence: CASTRGLEEIWGYTF. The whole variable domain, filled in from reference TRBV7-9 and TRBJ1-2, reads DTGVSQNPRHKITKRGQNVTFRCDPISEHNRLYWYRQTLGQGPEFLTYFQNEAQLEKSRLLSDRFSAERPKGSFSTLEIQRTEQGDSAMYLCASTRGLEEIWGYTFGSGTRLTVV.

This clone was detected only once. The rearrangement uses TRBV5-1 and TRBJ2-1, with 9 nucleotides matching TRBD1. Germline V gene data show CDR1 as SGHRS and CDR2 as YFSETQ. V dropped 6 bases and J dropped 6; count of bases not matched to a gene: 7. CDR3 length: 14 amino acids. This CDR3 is CASTGQGVPNEQFF. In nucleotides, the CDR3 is TGCGCCAGCACGGGACAGGGAGTCCCCAATGAGCAGTTCTTC.